A single sample gave rise to the 21 T cell receptor beta chains below, sequenced in a study of shared clonotypes between healthy human individuals. Clones were read by immunoSEQ multiplex PCR, and TCRdb kept only the in-frame ones, dropping some. The sample yields under 750,000 clones, roughly 72% seen once. The sequencing input was memory CD4+ T cells sorted from blood. Subset of the sample: CD45RA-negative fraction. These receptors were taken from a young woman in good health.

The chain employs TRBV25-1 and TRBJ2-2; D possibly corresponds to TRBD1 (5 bases). Germline V lookup: CDR1 MGHDK, CDR2 SYGVNS. V shed 3 bases and J shed 5 bases, with 13 bases lying between them. The CDR3 loop spans 15 amino acids. CDR3 DNA sequence: TGTGCCAGCAGTGATGGCAGGGAAGGAACCGGGGAGCTGTTTTTT. Its translation is CASSDGREGTGELFF.

The chain joins TRBV6-5 to TRBJ2-1; possibly TRBD1 for D (6 bases). CDR3 length: 13 amino acids. CDR1 is MNHEY, CDR2 SVGAGI, per germline. V gave up 7 bases and J gave up 14 bases, with 21 bases separating them. This CDR3 is CASTSSQGLGEFF. DNA of the CDR3: TGTGCCAGCACCTCATCACAGGGCCTTGGGGAGTTCTTC.

V gene TRBV28 combines with J gene TRBJ2-6, with no clear D. Germline V lookup: CDR1 MDHEN, CDR2 SYDVKM. The CDR3 sequence is 13 residues long. Trimming took off 6 bases at V and 2 bases at J, with 5 bases between the two ends. The CDR3 sequence is CASSFPGANVLTF. The CDR3 DNA reads TGTGCCAGCAGCTTCCCTGGGGCCAACGTCCTGACTTTC.

This clone was seen only once. The genes are TRBV27 and TRBJ2-7; TRBD2 agrees at 9 bases. This CDR3 region has 16 residues. Germline lookup yields CDR1 MNHEY and CDR2 SMNVEV (reference sequence). Germline trimming cut 6 bases from V and 2 bases from J; bases unmatched to any gene: 11. The CDR3 loop is CASSAPSGRWTYEQYF. For the CDR3, the DNA is TGTGCCAGCAGCGCCCCCAGCGGGAGGTGGACCTACGAGCAGTACTTC.

The chain uses TRBV29-1 and TRBJ2-5, with no clear D. The J call is uncertain, as TRBJ2-7 better fits the DNA end. Per germline, CDR1 SQVTM and CDR2 ANQGSEA. The CDR3 covers 15 residues. The CDR3 loop is CSVVVSVAAFYEQYF. The DNA for the CDR3 is TGCAGCGTTGTCGTGTCGGTGGCAGCCTTCTACGAGCAGTACTTC.

In its sample, this clone was seen once. CDR3 coding DNA: TGTGCCAGCAGTTTAAGCCGACAGGGTGGCGAGACCCAGTACTTC. Protein product: CASSLSRQGGETQYF. This sequence joins TRBV27 and TRBJ2-5, with 7 bases lining up with TRBD1. CDR1 and CDR2 from the germline V gene are MNHEY and SMNVEV (reference sequence). The junction had 8 bases not matched to a gene; V was cut back by 2 bases and J by 5 bases. The CDR3 sequence is 15 residues long.

The chain employs TRBV5-6 and TRBJ2-7; weak D call: TRBD2 (5 bases). Trimming took 2 bases from V and 1 from J, leaving 13 bases between them. The CDR3 extends over 15 amino acids. CDR1 and CDR2 from the germline V gene are SGHDT and YYEEEE. CDR3 coding DNA: TGTGCCAGCAGCTTTACCTGGACTGGATCCTACGAGCAGTACTTC. This translates into CASSFTWTGSYEQYF.

The genes are TRBV28 and TRBJ2-7; 8 positions match TRBD2. After removal of 1 base from V and 2 bases from J, the junction contained 10 bases not matched to a gene. This CDR3 is built from 17 residues. From germline, CDR1 is MDHEN and CDR2 SYDVKM. For the CDR3, the DNA is TGTGCCAGCAGTTTATCGGGAGGGCCCCTTTTAACCTACGAGCAGTACTTC. This gives the protein CASSLSGGPLLTYEQYF.

This clone was observed once. The chain carries TRBV7-9 and TRBJ1-2, with D possibly matching TRBD1 (6 bases). Germline values: CDR1 SEHNR, CDR2 FQNEAQ (reference sequence). The CDR3 contains 14 residues. The V end lost 7 bases, the J end lost 4 bases, and 16 bases lay between the germline ends. CDR3 region: CASTYADRFYGYTF. For the CDR3, the DNA is TGTGCCAGCACCTACGCGGACAGATTCTATGGCTACACCTTC.

The chain combines TRBV29-1 with TRBJ2-5; D tentatively fits TRBD1 or TRBD2 (5 bases each). V lost 4 bases, J lost 5 bases, and 11 bases lay in between. The CDR3 has 12 residues. The germline V gene has CDR1 SQVTM and CDR2 ANQGSEA. This chain's CDR3 is CSVAAGSETQYF. In DNA form, the CDR3 reads TGCAGCGTTGCTGCAGGGAGCGAGACCCAGTACTTC.

The J gene is TRBJ1-1, the V gene TRBV28, with D perhaps matching TRBD1 (5 bases). CDR1 and CDR2 from the germline V gene are MDHEN and SYDVKM. The germline V and J ends were trimmed by 8 bases and 1 base, with 20 bases remaining between them. This CDR3 comprises 16 residues. CDR3 loop: CASPRDRFSKNTEAFF. The CDR3 bases are TGTGCCAGCCCGAGGGACCGATTCTCCAAGAACACTGAAGCTTTCTTT.

Only a few counts were recorded for this clone. The chain links TRBV25-1 to TRBJ2-7; 8 positions match TRBD2. The CDR3 is made up of 11 amino acids. The ends lost 8 bases at V and 13 bases at J; junction bases unmatched: 10. The V gene's germline CDR1 is MGHDK and CDR2 SYGVNS. The CDR3 sequence: CASVSSGGAYF. The CDR3 DNA is TGTGCCAGCGTATCTTCGGGGGGGGCTTACTTC.

The V call is TRBV5-1, the J call TRBJ1-1, with a tentative D call TRBD1 (5 bases). This CDR3 is 15 amino acids long. Trimming stripped 5 bases from V and 0 bases from J, with 14 bases between. Germline CDR1 SGHRS, CDR2 YFSETQ. In DNA, the CDR3 is TGCGCCAGCAGAAAAACAGGACTGATGAACACTGAAGCTTTCTTT. As protein: CASRKTGLMNTEAFF.

This chain connects TRBV4-1 to TRBJ2-7, with a possible D match to TRBD1 (5 bases). The germline CDR1 and CDR2 sequences are MGHRA and YSYEKL. The V gene lost 4 bases and the J gene lost 4 bases, with 14 bases spanning the gap. The CDR3 length is 14 residues. The CDR3 protein is CASSPNKGSYEQYF. In DNA, the CDR3 is TGCGCCAGCAGCCCCAACAAGGGGTCGTACGAGCAGTACTTC.

The genes are TRBV6-1 and TRBJ2-3; 9 bases are a match to TRBD2. V was clipped by 7 bases and J by 3 bases; unmatched bases: 5. The length of the CDR3 is 14 residues. From germline, CDR1 is MNHNS and CDR2 SASEGT. The CDR3 loop is CASKEAGGTDTQYF. CDR3 DNA sequence: TGTGCCAGCAAGGAAGCGGGAGGTACAGATACGCAGTATTTT.

This sequence joins TRBV5-1 and TRBJ2-1; tentatively, D is TRBD1 (6 bases). Germline loops: CDR1 SGHRS, CDR2 YFSETQ. V lost 5 bases to trimming and J lost 4 bases, with 16 bases between them. The CDR3 is made up of 15 amino acids. The CDR3: CASSQDSGAYNEQFF. For the CDR3, the DNA is TGCGCCAGCAGTCAGGACAGTGGGGCGTACAATGAGCAGTTCTTC.

The J gene is TRBJ2-2, the V gene TRBV7-3; D is unclear. The ends were cut back, 0 bases at V and 2 bases at J, with 7 bases in the middle. This CDR3 contains 15 residues. Germline V gene lookup returns CDR1 SGHTA and CDR2 FQGTGA. CDR3: CASSLTVRNTGELFF. The DNA of the CDR3 is TGTGCCAGCAGCTTAACGGTCAGAAACACCGGGGAGCTGTTTTTT.

This chain links TRBV5-1 with TRBJ2-7, with D tentatively TRBD2 (6 bases). Germline-derived CDR1 and CDR2 are SGHRS and YFSETQ. The CDR3 sequence is 14 residues long. Trimming shortened V by 3 bases and J by 7 bases, and 17 bases separated the two germline ends. The CDR3 spells CASSSTPGVWEQYF. DNA for the CDR3: TGCGCCAGCAGCTCCACACCGGGGGTGTGGGAGCAGTACTTC.

This clone was detected a few times. Other DNA sequences in the sample encode the same CDR3. The chain joins TRBV6-1 to TRBJ2-1; the D call may be TRBD1 or TRBD2 (5 bases each). CDR3 length equals 15 residues. Trimming stripped 4 bases from V and 0 bases from J, with 10 bases between. CDR1 and CDR2 (germline): MNHNS, SASEGT. The CDR3 DNA follows: TGTGCCAGCAGTGTGGGGACCAACTCCTACAATGAGCAGTTCTTC. Its protein product is CASSVGTNSYNEQFF.

The genes are TRBV6-5 and TRBJ1-5; TRBD1 agrees at 9 bases. CDR1 is MNHEY and CDR2 is SVGAGI in the germline V gene. V shed 6 bases and J 4 bases; nucleotides not matched to a gene: 7. The CDR3 has 15 residues. CDR3: CASRPGTGNNQPQHF. CDR3 sequence (DNA): TGTGCCAGCAGACCCGGGACAGGGAATAATCAGCCCCAGCATTTT.

The V and J genes are TRBV4-2 and TRBJ1-4; D is unclear. The CDR3 extends over 14 amino acids. In germline, CDR1 is LGHNA, CDR2 YNFKEQ. Trimming took 4 bases from V and 4 from J, leaving 10 bases between them. CDR3 nucleotide sequence: TGTGCCAGCAGCCTACAGCTACTTAATGAAAAACTGTTTTTT. Amino acids: CASSLQLLNEKLFF.